This TCR beta chain is drawn from a study of early T cells in non-severe SARS-CoV-2 infection. Unique molecular identifiers (one per individual cDNA molecule) were attached. TCRdb redid the calling of the 5' RACE reads with MiXCR, one entry per CDR3 protein. The repertoire has 55,000 or so distinct CDR3 sequences, under 15% of them found once; the top ten carry 1.1% to 1.5%. This CDR3 has 14 residues. Trimming at V came to 6 bases and at J to 4 bases, leaving 6 bases not matched to a gene. CDR1 is LNHDA and CDR2 is SQIVND in the germline V gene (reference sequence). The sample consisted of whole blood. This TCR was recovered from an adult who was a healthcare worker with PCR-confirmed SARS-CoV-2 infection or an uninfected control (not recorded which). The V call is TRBV19, the J call TRBJ1-5; 7 bases map to TRBD1. CDR3 loop: CASRQTGSNQPQHF. The DNA of the CDR3 is TGTGCCAGTAGACAGACAGGGTCTAATCAGCCCCAGCATTTT.